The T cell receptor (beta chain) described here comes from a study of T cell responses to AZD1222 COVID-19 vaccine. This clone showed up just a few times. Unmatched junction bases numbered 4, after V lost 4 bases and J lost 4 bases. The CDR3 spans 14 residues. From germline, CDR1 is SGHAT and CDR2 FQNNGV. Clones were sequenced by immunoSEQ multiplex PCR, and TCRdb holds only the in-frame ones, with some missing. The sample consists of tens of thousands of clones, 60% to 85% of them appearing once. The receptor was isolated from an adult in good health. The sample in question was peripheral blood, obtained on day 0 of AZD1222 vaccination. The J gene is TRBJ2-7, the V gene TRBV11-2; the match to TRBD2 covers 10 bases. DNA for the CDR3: TGTGCCAGCAGCTCGATAGCGGGGGGTTACGAGCAGTACTTC. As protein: CASSSIAGGYEQYF.